What follows are 13 T cell receptor beta chains derived from one specimen sequenced in a study of cytomegalovirus exposure and HLA in healthy donors. A multiplex PCR was run with 60 Vbeta primers and 13 Jbeta primers. Method: immunoSEQ multiplex PCR; TCRdb's copy keeps in-frame clones and lacks some. The sample has under 75,000 clones, just over 85% seen once. Specimen: PBMCs. The receptors were gathered from a woman in her 30s in good health and CMV-seronegative.

The chain has TRBV7-9 and TRBJ1-1; D call uncertain. Germline V lookup: CDR1 SEHNR, CDR2 FQNEAQ (reference sequence). This CDR3 has 11 residues. V was trimmed by 4 bases and J by 6 bases, leaving 6 bases between them. In DNA form, the CDR3 reads TGTGCCAGCAGCTGGGCTTCTGAAGCTTTCTTT. Protein: CASSWASEAFF.

For the CDR3, the DNA is TGTGCCAGCAGCCTAGAGTCAGGGGGATATCGGGACTATGGCTACACCTTC. It is translated as CASSLESGGYRDYGYTF. The rearrangement joins TRBV7-9 to TRBJ1-2, with 7 bases that match TRBD1. CDR1 and CDR2 (germline): SEHNR, FQNEAQ (reference sequence). The CDR3 extends over 17 amino acids. The V gene end was trimmed by 5 bases and the J gene end by 3 bases; junction bases not matched to a gene: 15.

Only one count was recorded for this clone. This chain joins TRBV2 and TRBJ2-7; 14 positions agree with TRBD2. CDR1 and CDR2 from the germline V gene are SNHLY and FYNNEI. J gave up 6 bases and V 8 bases, and 3 bases lay outside the gene matches. The CDR3 runs 13 residues. The CDR3 nucleotides read TGTGCCAGCTCCGGGACTAGCGGGAGCGAGCAGTACTTC. Its translation: CASSGTSGSEQYF.

This clone has only a few counts. J is TRBJ2-7 and V is TRBV6-6; TRBD1 might be the D (6 bases). This CDR3 has 11 residues. The germline gives CDR1 MNHNY, CDR2 SVGAGI (reference sequence). Trimming took 8 bases from V and 3 from J, leaving 8 bases between them. This chain's CDR3 is CASQDSYEQYF. DNA of the CDR3: TGTGCCAGCCAGGACAGCTACGAGCAGTACTTC.

The table lists this clone with a count of one. The chain combines TRBV14 with TRBJ2-1; maybe TRBD2 (5 bases). The CDR3 loop spans 14 amino acids. The germline gives CDR1 SGHDN, CDR2 FVKESK. Trimming removed 4 bases at V and 4 bases at J, with 11 bases between. DNA for the CDR3: TGTGCCAGCAGCCCGATGACTAATTACAATGAGCAGTTCTTC. Protein: CASSPMTNYNEQFF. The entire variable domain, with the rest obtained from reference TRBV14 and TRBJ2-1, is as follows: EAGVTQFPSHSVIEKGQTVTLRCDPISGHDNLYWYRRVMGKEIKFLLHFVKESKQDESGMPNNRFLAERTGGTYSTLKVQPAELEDSGVYFCASSPMTNYNEQFFGPGTRLTVL.

This chain joins TRBV25-1 and TRBJ1-1; 8 bases match TRBD1. This CDR3 is built from 15 residues. J gave up 7 bases and V 5 bases, and 12 bases lay outside the gene matches. The germline V gene encodes CDR1 MGHDK and CDR2 SYGVNS. CDR3: CASSPRTGLLSEAFF. CDR3 sequence (DNA): TGTGCCAGCAGTCCCCGGACAGGGCTTTTGAGTGAAGCTTTCTTT.

The V call is TRBV9, the J call TRBJ2-5, with 10 bases identical to TRBD2. V gave up 0 bases and J gave up 5 bases; unmatched junction bases: 7. Germline CDR1 reads SGDLS; CDR2 reads YYNGEE. The CDR3 has 16 residues. CDR3 amino acids: CASSVGPSGSVETQYF. The CDR3 nucleotides read TGTGCCAGCAGCGTAGGCCCTAGCGGGAGTGTGGAGACCCAGTACTTC. The full variable domain, completed using reference TRBV9 and TRBJ2-5, is DSGVTQTPKHLITATGQRVTLRCSPRSGDLSVYWYQQSLDQGLQFLIQYYNGEERAKGNILERFSAQQFPDLHSELNLSSLELGDSALYFCASSVGPSGSVETQYFGPGTRLLVL.

V gene TRBV13 combines with J gene TRBJ2-5; a possible D gene is TRBD1 (6 bases). CDR1 is PRHDT and CDR2 is FYEKMQ in the germline V gene (reference sequence). Trimming took 5 bases from V and 1 from J, leaving 14 bases between them. The CDR3 sequence is 15 residues long. The CDR3 is CASSVLGTIQETQYF. In DNA, the CDR3 is TGTGCCAGCAGCGTACTAGGGACAATCCAAGAGACCCAGTACTTC. The complete variable domain, with remaining parts taken from reference TRBV13 and TRBJ2-5, reads AAGVIQSPRHLIKEKRETATLKCYPIPRHDTVYWYQQGPGQDPQFLISFYEKMQSDKGSIPDRFSAQQFSDYHSELNMSSLELGDSALYFCASSVLGTIQETQYFGPGTRLLVL.

This rearrangement joins TRBV13 to TRBJ2-7; 8 bases map to TRBD2. Trimming at V came to 3 bases and at J to 2 bases, leaving 6 bases not matched to a gene. The CDR3 runs 15 residues. Germline V gives CDR1 PRHDT, CDR2 FYEKMQ (reference sequence). CDR3 loop: CASSFRIAGPYEQYF. The CDR3 bases are TGTGCCAGCAGCTTTAGGATAGCGGGACCCTACGAGCAGTACTTC.

This rearrangement joins TRBV27 to TRBJ2-3; D might be TRBD2 (6 bases). Germline CDR1 reads MNHEY; CDR2 reads SMNVEV (reference sequence). Trimming pared 2 bases from V and 2 bases from J, leaving 11 bases between. The CDR3 is 15 residues long. The CDR3 region is CASSLQVAATDTQYF. CDR3 nucleotides: TGTGCCAGCAGTTTACAGGTAGCGGCCACAGATACGCAGTATTTT.

V is TRBV4-1 and J is TRBJ2-1; 11 nucleotides line up with TRBD2. The ends lost 3 bases at V and 4 bases at J; junction bases unmatched: 2. The CDR3 runs 15 residues. Per germline, CDR1 MGHRA and CDR2 YSYEKL. CDR3 nucleotides: TGCGCCAGCAGCCAGACTAGCGGGGATTACAATGAGCAGTTCTTC. This gives the protein CASSQTSGDYNEQFF.

This chain links TRBV18 with TRBJ2-2; 8 nucleotides match TRBD2. V lost 3 bases to trimming and J lost 2 bases; unmatched junction nucleotides: 8. The length of the CDR3 is 17 residues. Germline values: CDR1 KGHSH, CDR2 LQKENI. The CDR3 loop reads CASSPNPTSGNTGELFF. The DNA for the CDR3 is TGTGCCAGCTCACCTAATCCAACTAGCGGTAACACCGGGGAGCTGTTTTTT.

This clone was seen a handful of times. The genes are TRBV6-6 and TRBJ1-1, with 8 bases matching TRBD1. Per the germline V gene, CDR1 is MNHNY and CDR2 is SVGAGI (reference sequence). Trimming at V came to 7 bases and at J to 1 base, leaving 8 bases not matched to a gene. CDR3 size: 15 residues. CDR3 sequence reads: CASNPNGQGNTEAFF. For the CDR3, the DNA is TGTGCCAGCAATCCTAATGGACAGGGGAACACTGAAGCTTTCTTT.